This entry lists 31 T cell receptor beta chains sequenced from one sample in a study of OX40 agonist ivuxolimab in advanced cancers. TCRdb's table, derived via immunoSEQ multiplex PCR, lists solely in-frame clones and lacks some. The data contain 82,000 or so clones, roughly 85% of them singletons. The sequenced sample was CD4+ or CD8+ T cells sorted from blood, obtained in a trial of the OX40 agonist ivuxolimab. These receptors were collected from an adult with an advanced solid tumor such as melanoma, head and neck, liver or kidney cancer.

This chain uses TRBV5-4 with TRBJ2-5; 8 nucleotides match TRBD2. After removal of 2 bases from V and 5 bases from J, the junction contained 5 bases not matched to a gene. The germline gives CDR1 SGHNT, CDR2 YYREEE (reference sequence). The CDR3 runs 14 residues. In nucleotides, the CDR3 is TGTGCCAGCAGCTTAGGCGGGGGGACGGAGACCCAGTACTTC. Its translation: CASSLGGGTETQYF.

The V and J genes are TRBV19 and TRBJ2-7; tentative D call: TRBD2 (6 bases). Looked up from germline, CDR1 is LNHDA and CDR2 is SQIVND (reference sequence). The V and J ends lost 3 bases and 7 bases respectively, with 7 bases between them. The CDR3 extends over 11 amino acids. The CDR3 here is CASSIAGEQYF. DNA for the CDR3: TGTGCCAGTAGTATTGCGGGGGAGCAGTACTTC.

This clone was counted between two and nine times. The rearrangement uses TRBV2 and TRBJ1-2; D uncertain. The CDR3 runs to 15 residues. Trimming cost V 7 bases and J 4 bases, with 19 bases left between them. Per the germline V gene, CDR1 is SNHLY and CDR2 is FYNNEI. The CDR3 sequence: CASKGQTFRTYGYTF. The CDR3 nucleotides are TGTGCCAGCAAAGGGCAGACTTTCCGTACCTATGGCTACACCTTC.

The rearrangement joins TRBV11-2 to TRBJ2-3, with unresolved D. V lost 4 bases to trimming and J lost 3 bases, with 23 bases between them. Germline CDR1 and CDR2: SGHAT and FQNNGV. This CDR3 comprises 18 residues. The CDR3 region is CASSSKFQYLFHTDTQYF. For the CDR3, the DNA is TGTGCCAGCAGCTCTAAGTTTCAGTACCTTTTCCATACAGATACGCAGTATTTT.

This chain connects TRBV29-1 to TRBJ2-3; 8 nucleotides match TRBD2. Germline CDR1 SQVTM, CDR2 ANQGSEA. The trim removed 7 bases at V and 7 bases at J, leaving 7 bases unmatched. The CDR3 runs to 12 residues. The CDR3, as DNA: TGCAGCGCCTTAAATAGCGGGAATACGCAGTATTTT. The encoded protein is CSALNSGNTQYF.

The chain couples TRBV7-2 to TRBJ2-4; no definite D call. The CDR3 has 16 residues. Trimming stripped 3 bases from V and 1 base from J, with 13 bases between. Germline CDR1 reads SGHTA; CDR2 reads FQGNSA. The CDR3 DNA reads as TGTGCCAGCAGCTTGAGCACGCCATGGGCCAAAAACATTCAGTACTTC. This codes for CASSLSTPWAKNIQYF.

This clone was observed a handful of times. Additional DNA sequences in this sample encode the identical CDR3. The chain joins TRBV5-1 to TRBJ1-2, with TRBD1 identical over 7 bases. Per germline, CDR1 SGHRS and CDR2 YFSETQ. This CDR3 has 15 residues. V lost 0 bases, J lost 0 bases, and 2 bases stayed unmatched. The CDR3 loop reads CASSLGDRTNYGYTF. CDR3 nucleotides: TGCGCCAGCAGCTTGGGGGACAGAACTAACTATGGCTACACCTTC. Drawing the rest from reference TRBV5-1 and TRBJ1-2, the complete variable domain is KAGVTQTPRYLIKTRGQQVTLSCSPISGHRSVSWYQQTPGQGLQFLFEYFSETQRNKGNFPGRFSGRQFSNSRSEMNVSTLELGDSALYLCASSLGDRTNYGYTFGSGTRLTVV.

The chain carries TRBV28 and TRBJ1-4; the D gene is possibly TRBD1 (6 bases). The V gene's germline CDR1 is MDHEN and CDR2 SYDVKM. The CDR3 is made up of 16 amino acids. The V and J ends lost 4 bases and 5 bases respectively, with 17 bases between them. CDR3 amino acids: CASSWGWRQGNEKLFF. In DNA form, the CDR3 reads TGTGCCAGCAGTTGGGGGTGGCGGCAGGGGAATGAAAAACTGTTTTTT.

CDR3: CASSPGMNEQFF. DNA of the CDR3: TGTGCCAGCAGTCCGGGGATGAATGAGCAGTTCTTC. This chain links TRBV7-3 with TRBJ2-1, with D possibly matching TRBD2 (5 bases). Trimming took 6 bases from V and 7 from J, leaving 10 bases between them. Germline-derived CDR1 and CDR2 are SGHTA and FQGTGA. The CDR3 loop spans 12 amino acids.

Note on this clone: Its ends do not fully match the called genes, so a read error is possible. The chain is built from TRBV7-9 and TRBJ1-2; 8 bases are a match to TRBD1. The V gene's germline CDR1 is SEHNR and CDR2 FQNEAQ (reference sequence). The CDR3 covers 13 residues. The CDR3: CASSLPDRANFQF. The CDR3 DNA reads as TGTGCCAGCAGCTTACCGGACAGGGCCAACTTTCAGTTC.

The V gene is TRBV7-6, the J gene TRBJ2-3; 11 nucleotides match TRBD1. The CDR3 runs to 16 residues. Germline lookup yields CDR1 SGHVS and CDR2 FNYEAQ. J gave up 5 bases and V 5 bases, and 9 bases lay outside the gene matches. The CDR3 nucleotides are TGTGCCAGCAGCCTGACCCCGGGACAGGGGGTAGATACGCAGTATTTT. Translating gives CASSLTPGQGVDTQYF.

The chain carries TRBV2 and TRBJ1-3; a possible D gene is TRBD1 (5 bases). This CDR3 is built from 14 residues. Per germline, CDR1 SNHLY and CDR2 FYNNEI. V was clipped by 7 bases and J by 3 bases, with 13 bases between them. The CDR3 DNA follows: TGTGCCAGCAAAGTGGGGACGCTTGGAAACACCATATATTTT. It is translated as CASKVGTLGNTIYF.

This chain links TRBV9 with TRBJ2-5; 8 bases line up with TRBD1. J gave up 0 bases and V 0 bases, and 1 base lay outside the gene matches. There are 15 residues in the CDR3. Germline V gene data show CDR1 as SGDLS and CDR2 as YYNGEE. CDR3 in DNA: TGTGCCAGCAGCGTAGGGACAGGGAACCAAGAGACCCAGTACTTC. Translating it yields CASSVGTGNQETQYF.

V usage is TRBV28 and J usage is TRBJ1-2; 7 nucleotides line up with TRBD1. The CDR3 has 18 amino acids. Trimming at V came to 6 bases and at J to 4 bases, leaving 20 bases not matched to a gene. Germline V gene lookup returns CDR1 MDHEN and CDR2 SYDVKM. The CDR3 region is CASSSTGTDSLLGYGYTF. CDR3 in DNA: TGTGCCAGCAGCTCGACCGGGACAGATTCACTGTTGGGCTATGGCTACACCTTC.

V gene TRBV19 combines with J gene TRBJ1-3; weak D call: TRBD1 (5 bases). Trimming stripped 5 bases from V and 1 base from J, with 12 bases between. CDR3 length: 15 residues. In germline, CDR1 is LNHDA, CDR2 SQIVND (reference sequence). CDR3 DNA: TGTGCCAGTAGTGGGACGGCGACATCTGGAAACACCATATATTTT. It translates to CASSGTATSGNTIYF.

The chain employs TRBV9 and TRBJ2-7; either TRBD1 or TRBD2 may supply D (5 bases each). V was pared by 0 bases and J by 3 bases, with 7 bases between. The CDR3 is 13 amino acids. Germline CDR1 is SGDLS and CDR2 is YYNGEE. CDR3 nucleotides: TGTGCCAGCAGCGTAGGGGACGGCTACGAGCAGTACTTC. It specifies CASSVGDGYEQYF.

V gene TRBV7-2 combines with J gene TRBJ2-5, with D perhaps matching TRBD1 (6 bases). The ends were cut back, 5 bases at V and 0 bases at J, with 10 bases in the middle. Germline CDR1 reads SGHTA; CDR2 reads FQGNSA. The length of the CDR3 is 14 residues. CDR3 sequence: CASSKDRYQETQYF. CDR3 coding DNA: TGTGCCAGCAGCAAAGACAGGTACCAAGAGACCCAGTACTTC.

This rearrangement joins TRBV30 to TRBJ1-5, with 10 bases matching TRBD1. Germline values: CDR1 GTSNPN, CDR2 SVGIG (reference sequence). This CDR3 is 17 amino acids long. Germline trimming cut 0 bases from V and 3 bases from J; bases unmatched to any gene: 8. The CDR3 protein is CAWSVLGTGDPNQPQHF. CDR3 DNA: TGTGCCTGGAGTGTACTCGGGACAGGGGACCCCAATCAGCCCCAGCATTTT.

V usage is TRBV7-9 and J usage is TRBJ1-1; tentative D call: TRBD1 (5 bases). The length of the CDR3 is 15 residues. Looked up from germline, CDR1 is SEHNR and CDR2 is FQNEAQ (reference sequence). Trimming pared 1 base from V and 6 bases from J, leaving 15 bases between. The DNA of the CDR3 is TGTGCCAGCAGCTTAGTTCCAGGGTTGTCGGCTGAAGCTTTCTTT. Protein sequence: CASSLVPGLSAEAFF. Together with reference TRBV7-9 and TRBJ1-1, the CDR3 gives the full variable domain: DTGVSQNPRHKITKRGQNVTFRCDPISEHNRLYWYRQTLGQGPEFLTYFQNEAQLEKSRLLSDRFSAERPKGSFSTLEIQRTEQGDSAMYLCASSLVPGLSAEAFFGQGTRLTVV.

The CDR3 DNA reads TGCGCCAGCAGCTTCGGACGTGAGCCCGGGCCAGATACGCAGTATTTT. Translated, it gives CASSFGREPGPDTQYF. V usage is TRBV5-1 and J usage is TRBJ2-3; D is uncertain. CDR1 is SGHRS and CDR2 is YFSETQ in the germline V gene. There are 16 residues in the CDR3. V shed 2 bases and J shed 4 bases, with 17 bases lying between them.

This clone was seen a few times. J is TRBJ2-2 and V is TRBV11-2; 16 positions match TRBD2. CDR1 SGHAT and CDR2 FQNNGV come from the germline V gene. The CDR3 spans 17 residues. Trimming cost V 4 bases and J 6 bases; bases outside gene matches: 5. CDR3 loop: CASSSGLAGGKAGELFF. The CDR3 DNA reads TGTGCCAGCAGCTCGGGACTAGCGGGGGGGAAGGCCGGGGAGCTGTTTTTT.

The chain couples TRBV6-1 to TRBJ2-1; weak D call: TRBD2 (5 bases). Looked up from germline, CDR1 is MNHNS and CDR2 is SASEGT. The V end lost 8 bases, the J end lost 4 bases, and 6 bases lay between the germline ends. The CDR3 length is 11 residues. The CDR3 sequence is CASQRYNEQFF. The CDR3 DNA sequence: TGTGCCAGCCAGCGGTACAATGAGCAGTTCTTC.

J is TRBJ1-1 and V is TRBV2; no clear D. The V and J ends lost 6 bases and 3 bases respectively, with 29 bases between them. CDR1 and CDR2 (germline): SNHLY, FYNNEI. The length of the CDR3 is 19 residues. The CDR3: CASRPISSTYRKSDTEAFF. CDR3 nucleotides: TGTGCCAGCAGGCCTATTTCTTCGACCTACCGGAAATCGGACACTGAAGCTTTCTTT. Full variable domain (outside the CDR3, taken from reference TRBV2 and TRBJ1-1): EPEVTQTPSHQVTQMGQEVILRCVPISNHLYFYWYRQILGQKVEFLVSFYNNEISEKSEIFDDQFSVERPDGSNFTLKIRSTKLEDSAMYFCASRPISSTYRKSDTEAFFGQGTRLTVV.

The chain uses TRBV5-1 and TRBJ1-1; no clear D gene. Per the germline V gene, CDR1 is SGHRS and CDR2 is YFSETQ. Trimming shortened V by 0 bases and J by 0 bases, and 6 bases separated the two germline ends. The CDR3 has 14 amino acids. The chain's CDR3 is CASSLEGLNTEAFF. CDR3 DNA: TGCGCCAGCAGCTTGGAAGGATTGAACACTGAAGCTTTCTTT.

V is TRBV6-5 and J is TRBJ1-2; D is unresolved. CDR3 length: 13 amino acids. The ends were cut back, 6 bases at V and 3 bases at J, with 11 bases in the middle. Per germline, CDR1 MNHEY and CDR2 SVGAGI. CDR3 amino acids: CASRGSGDYGYTF. DNA of the CDR3: TGTGCCAGCAGAGGAAGCGGCGACTATGGCTACACCTTC.

The rearrangement links TRBV4-1 to TRBJ1-2; D unclear. With 1 base removed from V and 8 bases from J, the gap between germline ends came to 14 bases. Germline V lookup: CDR1 MGHRA, CDR2 YSYEKL. This CDR3 region has 14 residues. The DNA of the CDR3 is TGCGCCAGCAGCCAAGTAATGAAAGGAGGAGGCTACACCTTC. Protein product: CASSQVMKGGGYTF.

The chain recombines TRBV15 with TRBJ1-5; tentatively, D is TRBD1 (6 bases). Between the trimmed V and J ends, which lost 1 base and 1 base, there was a span of 8 bases. This CDR3 has 15 amino acids. Germline lookup yields CDR1 LNHNV and CDR2 YYDKDF (reference sequence). CDR3 region: CATSRGGGSNQPQHF. The DNA of the CDR3 is TGTGCCACCAGCAGAGGGGGGGGCAGCAATCAGCCCCAGCATTTT.

This chain uses TRBV7-9 with TRBJ1-5; 7 nucleotides align to TRBD1. The V gene end was trimmed by 5 bases and the J gene end by 3 bases; junction bases not matched to a gene: 4. The CDR3 has 14 residues. Germline V CDR1 and CDR2: SEHNR, FQNEAQ (reference sequence). The CDR3 here is CASSRGTDNQPQHF. The DNA of the CDR3 is TGTGCCAGCAGCCGCGGGACAGACAATCAGCCCCAGCATTTT.

The chain carries TRBV5-1 and TRBJ2-5, with unresolved D. Looked up from germline, CDR1 is SGHRS and CDR2 is YFSETQ. CDR3 length equals 14 residues. Trimming stripped 4 bases from V and 2 bases from J, with 12 bases between. The CDR3 DNA sequence: TGCGCCAGCAGCCCTCTCGGTCGACAAGAGACCCAGTACTTC. Translating gives CASSPLGRQETQYF.

This rearrangement joins TRBV5-5 to TRBJ1-3; no definite D call. Between the trimmed V and J ends, which lost 2 bases and 3 bases, there was a span of 12 bases. The CDR3 spans 15 residues. Germline lookup yields CDR1 SGHKS and CDR2 YYEKEE (reference sequence). As DNA, the CDR3 is TGTGCCAGCAGCTTTGCAGTATCCAGTGGAAACACCATATATTTT. Protein sequence: CASSFAVSSGNTIYF.

The chain couples TRBV18 to TRBJ1-5, with D tentatively TRBD1 (5 bases). Between the trimmed V and J ends, which lost 1 base and 6 bases, there was a span of 7 bases. This CDR3 is 13 amino acids long. In germline, CDR1 is KGHSH, CDR2 LQKENI. The CDR3, as DNA: TGTGCCAGCTCACCACGGGGGATTCAGCCCCAGCATTTT. The encoded protein is CASSPRGIQPQHF.